This T cell receptor (beta chain) is drawn from a study of vaccination effects on CD4 cells after COVID-19. Worth noting for this clone: Its specificity is not known.

Sequencing was preceded by expansion of antigen-specific CD4+ T cells with viral peptide pools in the ViraFEST assay. Investigators separated out CD4+ T cells once approximately 10 days of culture had passed. Germline-derived CDR1 and CDR2 are SGHAT and FQNNGV. The CDR3 length is 15 residues. The germline V and J ends were trimmed by 4 bases and 3 bases, with 14 bases remaining between them. Measured with immunoSEQ multiplex PCR; TCRdb has only the in-frame clones, and not every one. Among tens of thousands of clones listed, around 74% were seen once. The chain combines TRBV11-2 with TRBJ2-3; D unclear. The specimen was CD4+ T cells from PBMCs cultured with HCoV-229E spike peptides, collected before COVID-19 vaccination. This receptor was taken from a human donor who received a COVID-19 vaccine. The CDR3 loop is CASSSTMSRTDTQYF. The CDR3 region has the DNA TGTGCCAGCAGCTCCACGATGTCCAGGACAGATACGCAGTATTTT.